Many counts were recorded for the clone carrying this T cell receptor (beta chain). Its antigen remains unknown. This sample was taken from a study of T cell repertoires in cytomegalovirus infection. Looking at the study overall: Indicated by public TCR beta signatures were CMV infection and matching HLA type.

One entry per CDR3 protein results from TCRdb running MiXCR on the reads. Among approximately 240,000 distinct CDR3 sequences listed, 10% to 15% were seen once. Findings and caveats of the study: Frequencies of public TCR beta families were cumulated, and this identified carriers of CMV plus the relevant HLA.

The J segment lost 5 bases and the V segment lost 3 bases, leaving 7 bases of the junction unmatched. Germline V gene lookup returns CDR1 DFQATT and CDR2 SNEGSKA (reference sequence). The CDR3 consists of 13 residues. The TCR originated in a human donor in good health (CMV status not recorded). Some clones in this sample may be carry-over from other donors' samples. The genes are TRBV20-1 and TRBJ2-7; 7 bases map to TRBD1. Sequencing was performed on PBMCs. CDR3 in amino acids: CSASSPRGNEQYF. As DNA, the CDR3 is TGCAGTGCTAGCTCACCCAGGGGGAACGAGCAGTACTTC.